This entry lists 2 T cell receptor beta chains sequenced from one sample in a study of cytomegalovirus exposure and HLA in healthy donors. Vbeta (60) and Jbeta (13) primers were used in the PCR. Generated by immunoSEQ multiplex PCR, the TCRdb table keeps only in-frame clones and is missing some. The table includes 200,000 to 250,000 clones, just under 70% detected once. The sequenced sample was PBMCs. The receptors shown here come from a man in his forties in good health and CMV-seropositive.

The rearrangement joins TRBV15 to TRBJ1-5, with D tentatively TRBD1 (5 bases). Germline V CDR1 and CDR2: LNHNV, YYDKDF (reference sequence). There are 16 residues in the CDR3. Trimming pared 2 bases from V and 4 bases from J, leaving 15 bases between. The CDR3 DNA is TGTGCCACCAGCAGATTCCGGGACGGGGGGAATCAGCCCCAGCATTTT. It encodes CATSRFRDGGNQPQHF.

This chain links TRBV7-2 with TRBJ1-6, with D uncertain. The germline V gene has CDR1 SGHTA and CDR2 FQGNSA. V was clipped by 2 bases and J by 7 bases, with 12 bases between them. The CDR3 runs 15 residues. This CDR3 reads CASSLRPYGNSPLHF. The CDR3 region has the DNA TGTGCCAGCAGCTTACGGCCTTACGGGAATTCACCCCTCCACTTT.